Below are 2 T cell receptor beta chains sequenced from a single sample in a study of T cell responses to AZD1222 COVID-19 vaccine. Here immunoSEQ multiplex PCR was the method, and the copy in TCRdb shows in-frame clones only, minus some. Of roughly 90,000 clones listed, 80% to 90% are singletons. This specimen consisted of peripheral blood, obtained 28 days after the second AZD1222 dose. The source is an adult who received the AZD1222 COVID-19 vaccine.

The rearrangement joins TRBV23-1 to TRBJ1-4; tentatively, D is TRBD1 (5 bases). TRBV23-1 carries the ORF label, with uncertain function. There are 23 residues in the CDR3. The V end was cut by 0 bases, the J end by 0 bases, with 29 bases between. The CDR3 reads CASSQSGQGQLLDLETTNEKLFF. In DNA form, the CDR3 reads TGCGCCAGCAGTCAATCGGGGCAGGGTCAATTACTAGATCTCGAAACAACTAATGAAAAACTGTTTTTT.

This clone was seen a single time. V gene TRBV30 combines with J gene TRBJ1-2; D not certain. The CDR3 runs 14 residues. Germline CDR1 is GTSNPN and CDR2 is SVGIG (reference sequence). Trimming removed 1 base from V and 1 base from J, with 10 bases in between. In DNA form, the CDR3 reads TGTGCCTGGAGTGGGCTCCATCATAACTATGGCTACACCTTC. Residues: CAWSGLHHNYGYTF.